The clone carrying this T cell receptor beta chain was seen once. What it binds is not known. A much larger clone is a single base away; this may be a read error. V lost 3 bases and J 3 bases, leaving 8 bases between the germline ends. Germline values: CDR1 DFQATT, CDR2 SNEGSKA (reference sequence). This CDR3 is built from 12 residues. The entry originates in a study of CD8 T cells in ankylosing spondylitis. Study observations and caveats: Reportedly, disease-linked clones are significantly enriched in ankylosing spondylitis patients' matched synovial fluid. A number of the motif variants had already been described in reactive arthritis synovial fluid and blood.

Preparation of TCR beta libraries was done by quantitative 5'-RACE with molecular barcodes. From the 5' RACE reads, TCRdb called clonotypes with MiXCR, one entry per CDR3 protein. Of some 130,000 distinct CDR3 sequences in the sample, 7% to 10% were seen once. The chain recombines TRBV20-1 with TRBJ1-1; D ambiguous. This TCR was sampled from a male donor with ankylosing spondylitis or in good health (not recorded which). Sequencing used blood, either unsorted or a sorted T cell fraction (not recorded which). The CDR3 DNA reads as TGCAGTGCTAGGCGTCAGGACACTGAAGCTTTCTTT. Its protein is CSARRQDTEAFF.